The rows below give T cell receptor beta chains drawn from one sample of a study of tumor-infiltrating lymphocytes in oesophageal squamous cell carcinoma. TCRdb passed the PCR reads through MiXCR, listing each CDR3 protein once. The sample includes about 17,000 distinct CDR3 sequences, around 40% of them seen just once. Specimen: normal esophageal tissue next to the tumor. These receptors were obtained from a female donor with esophageal squamous cell carcinoma. Each CDR3 is given with its conserved first and last residue. The order of the fields is clone size, V gene, D gene, J gene, CDR3 protein, CDR3 DNA. A D gene is named only where the DNA matches it firmly. Where a row states a size, it is once, few, many or the class of an expanded clone; other rows omit it.

clone size: many
V gene: TRBV11-3
D gene: -
J gene: TRBJ1-2
CDR3 protein: CASSSGRYGYTF
CDR3 DNA: TGTGCCAGCAGCTCTGGACGCTATGGCTACACCTTC

clone size: -
V gene: TRBV7-6
D gene: TRBD1
J gene: TRBJ2-4
CDR3 protein: CASSLTTGADIQYF
CDR3 DNA: TGTGCCAGCAGCTTGACAACAGGGGCAGACATTCAGTACTTC

clone size: many
V gene: TRBV5-6
D gene: -
J gene: TRBJ2-5
CDR3 protein: CASSIRRLGGETQYF
CDR3 DNA: TGTGCCAGCAGTATTAGGAGATTAGGAGGGGAGACCCAGTACTTC

clone size: large
V gene: TRBV7-8
D gene: TRBD2
J gene: TRBJ2-2
CDR3 protein: CASSRLAGATNTGELFF
CDR3 DNA: TGTGCCAGCAGCCGACTAGCGGGGGCGACAAACACCGGGGAGCTGTTTTTT

clone size: few
V gene: TRBV5-1
D gene: TRBD1
J gene: TRBJ1-6
CDR3 protein: CASSERTGTDSPLHF
CDR3 DNA: TGCGCCAGCAGCGAAAGGACAGGGACGGATTCACCCCTCCACTTT

clone size: -
V gene: TRBV6-1
D gene: TRBD2
J gene: TRBJ2-3
CDR3 protein: CASSPRLAGGTDTQYF
CDR3 DNA: TGTGCCAGCAGTCCCCGACTAGCGGGAGGCACAGATACGCAGTATTTT

clone size: -
V gene: TRBV9
D gene: -
J gene: TRBJ1-4
CDR3 protein: CASSVGQGTNEKLFF
CDR3 DNA: TGTGCCAGCAGCGTAGGTCAGGGGACTAATGAAAAACTGTTTTTT

clone size: many
V gene: TRBV7-9
D gene: -
J gene: TRBJ1-1
CDR3 protein: CASSTSQGSGAFF
CDR3 DNA: TGTGCCAGCAGCACATCACAGGGATCGGGGGCTTTCTTT

clone size: -
V gene: TRBV7-8
D gene: -
J gene: TRBJ2-5
CDR3 protein: CASSPTTTGDETQYF
CDR3 DNA: TGTGCCAGCAGCCCAACCACGACAGGCGACGAGACCCAGTACTTC

clone size: -
V gene: TRBV3-1
D gene: TRBD2
J gene: TRBJ2-1
CDR3 protein: CASSQDRRAGLYNEQFF
CDR3 DNA: TGTGCCAGCAGCCAAGATCGGCGAGCGGGACTTTACAATGAGCAGTTCTTC

clone size: many
V gene: TRBV4-2
D gene: -
J gene: TRBJ2-1
CDR3 protein: CASSPERSYNEQFF
CDR3 DNA: TGTGCCAGCAGCCCGGAGCGCTCCTACAATGAGCAGTTCTTC

clone size: -
V gene: TRBV7-6
D gene: -
J gene: TRBJ2-5
CDR3 protein: CASSPDLETQYF
CDR3 DNA: TGTGCCAGCAGCCCGGACTTGGAGACCCAGTACTTC

clone size: -
V gene: TRBV12-3/TRBV12-4
D gene: -
J gene: TRBJ1-1
CDR3 protein: CASSLQNTEAFF
CDR3 DNA: TGTGCCAGCAGTCTGCAGAACACTGAAGCTTTCTTT

clone size: -
V gene: TRBV28
D gene: TRBD1
J gene: TRBJ2-7
CDR3 protein: CASSLLHRGYEQYF
CDR3 DNA: TGTGCCAGCAGTTTATTACACAGGGGCTACGAGCAGTACTTC

clone size: -
V gene: TRBV12-3/TRBV12-4
D gene: TRBD2
J gene: TRBJ2-7
CDR3 protein: CASSSGLAGGVF
CDR3 DNA: TGTGCCAGCAGTTCCGGACTAGCGGGAGGAGTCTTC

clone size: -
V gene: TRBV7-3
D gene: -
J gene: TRBJ2-3
CDR3 protein: CASSLRPGSTDTQYF
CDR3 DNA: TGTGCCAGCAGCTTACGCCCAGGGAGCACAGATACGCAGTATTTT

clone size: medium-sized
V gene: TRBV6-1
D gene: TRBD2
J gene: TRBJ2-5
CDR3 protein: CASSYRTSAETQYF
CDR3 DNA: TGTGCCAGCAGTTATAGGACTAGCGCGGAGACCCAGTACTTC

clone size: many
V gene: TRBV19
D gene: -
J gene: TRBJ2-1
CDR3 protein: CASSMGGVMRALPRNEQFF
CDR3 DNA: TGTGCCAGTAGTATGGGGGGCGTCATGCGGGCTCTTCCTAGGAATGAGCAGTTCTTC

clone size: once
V gene: TRBV6-1
D gene: TRBD2
J gene: TRBJ2-1
CDR3 protein: CASSDWAGGYNEQFF
CDR3 DNA: TGTGCCAGCAGTGATTGGGCGGGGGGGTACAATGAGCAGTTCTTC

clone size: many
V gene: TRBV27
D gene: -
J gene: TRBJ2-3
CDR3 protein: CASSLGSRTDTQYF
CDR3 DNA: TGTGCCAGCAGTTTAGGTAGCCGCACAGATACGCAGTATTTT

clone size: many
V gene: TRBV6-4
D gene: -
J gene: TRBJ1-1
CDR3 protein: CASSAGPGNTEAFF
CDR3 DNA: TGTGCCAGCAGTGCGGGCCCCGGGAACACTGAAGCTTTCTTT

clone size: -
V gene: TRBV18
D gene: TRBD1
J gene: TRBJ2-5
CDR3 protein: CASSSGQGAQETQYF
CDR3 DNA: TGTGCCAGCTCATCGGGACAGGGGGCGCAAGAGACCCAGTACTTC

clone size: -
V gene: TRBV7-1
D gene: TRBD2
J gene: TRBJ2-7
CDR3 protein: CASSPGTSALPYEQYF
CDR3 DNA: TGTGCCAGCAGCCCAGGGACTAGCGCCTTACCCTACGAGCAGTACTTC

clone size: many
V gene: TRBV5-5
D gene: -
J gene: TRBJ1-1
CDR3 protein: CASSLDLNTEAFF
CDR3 DNA: TGTGCCAGCAGCTTGGACTTGAACACTGAAGCTTTCTTT

clone size: many
V gene: TRBV6-1
D gene: -
J gene: TRBJ1-5
CDR3 protein: CATKWGHTNQPQHF
CDR3 DNA: TGTGCCACCAAGTGGGGCCATACCAATCAGCCCCAGCATTTT

clone size: many
V gene: TRBV7-3
D gene: TRBD2
J gene: TRBJ2-1
CDR3 protein: CASSWGGGGQFF
CDR3 DNA: TGTGCCAGCAGCTGGGGGGGGGGGGGGCAGTTCTTC